This entry features one T cell receptor (beta chain) sequence. Its target is unknown. New diagnoses, under 2 months' duration, and ages 18 to 65 characterized the hyperthyroidism patients. The study excluded patients with other autoimmune diseases, uncontrolled infections, pregnancy or lactation. This entry is derived from a study of Graves' ophthalmopathy and Graves' hyperthyroidism. The study, taken as a whole, reports: The blood repertoire also included most expanded thyroid clonotypes above 0.001 frequency.

The authors amplified TCR beta CDR3 regions, and they did so from RNA transcripts for repertoire sequencing. The first-round RT-PCR employed HTBI primers together with the Qiagen OneStep RT-PCR kit. A multiplex PCR was then performed as the second round. MiXCR, run by TCRdb on the multiplex PCR reads, gives a single entry per CDR3 protein. The sample has 1 million to 1.3 million distinct CDR3 sequences, less than 45% seen once. The receptor's source is an adult man with Graves' hyperthyroidism. Sequenced: peripheral blood or thyroid tissue (not recorded which).

Here the CDR3 reads CASSYVLQETQYF. The DNA of the CDR3 is TGTGCCAGCAGTTATGTCCTCCAAGAGACCCAGTACTTC. The chain links TRBV12-3 or TRBV12-4 to TRBJ2-5; D not certain. The CDR3 sequence is 13 residues long. V was cut by 4 bases and J by 1 base, with 7 bases left in between.